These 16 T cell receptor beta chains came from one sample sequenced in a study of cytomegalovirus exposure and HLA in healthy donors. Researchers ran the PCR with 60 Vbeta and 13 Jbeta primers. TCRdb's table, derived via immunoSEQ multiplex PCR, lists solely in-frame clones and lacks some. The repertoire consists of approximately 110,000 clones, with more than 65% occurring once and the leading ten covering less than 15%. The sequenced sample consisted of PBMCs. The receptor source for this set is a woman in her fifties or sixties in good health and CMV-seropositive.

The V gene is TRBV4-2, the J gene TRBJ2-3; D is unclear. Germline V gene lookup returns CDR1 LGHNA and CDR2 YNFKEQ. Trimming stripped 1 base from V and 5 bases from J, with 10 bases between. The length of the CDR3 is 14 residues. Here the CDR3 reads CASSQAGGGDTQYF. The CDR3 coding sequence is TGTGCCAGCAGCCAAGCGGGTGGTGGAGATACGCAGTATTTT.

CDR3 in DNA: TGTGCCAGCAGCTCCGGGACAGGGAACACTGAAGCTTTCTTT. This sequence encodes CASSSGTGNTEAFF. The chain is built from TRBV5-6 and TRBJ1-1; the match to TRBD1 covers 8 bases. The CDR3 extends over 14 amino acids. Germline CDR1 and CDR2: SGHDT and YYEEEE. Trimming took 3 bases from V and 1 from J; bases not matched to a gene: 2.

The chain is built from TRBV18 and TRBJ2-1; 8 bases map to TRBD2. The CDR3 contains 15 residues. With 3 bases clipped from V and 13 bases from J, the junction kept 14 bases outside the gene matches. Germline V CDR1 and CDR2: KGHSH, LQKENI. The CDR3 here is CASSPPSRGAPHQFF. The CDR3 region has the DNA TGTGCCAGCTCACCCCCCTCGCGGGGGGCCCCTCACCAGTTCTTC.

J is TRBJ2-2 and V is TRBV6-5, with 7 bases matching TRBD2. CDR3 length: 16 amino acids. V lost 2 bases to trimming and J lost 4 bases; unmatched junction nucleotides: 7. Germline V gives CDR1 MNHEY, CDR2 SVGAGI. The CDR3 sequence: CASSYGPGRITGELFF. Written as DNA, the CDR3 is TGTGCCAGCAGTTACGGCCCCGGGAGGATCACCGGGGAGCTGTTTTTT.

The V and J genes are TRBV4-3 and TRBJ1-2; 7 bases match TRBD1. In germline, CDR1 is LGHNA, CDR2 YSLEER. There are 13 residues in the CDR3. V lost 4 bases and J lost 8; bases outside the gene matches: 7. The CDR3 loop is CASSPGTALGYTF. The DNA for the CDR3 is TGCGCCAGCAGCCCTGGGACAGCGTTAGGCTACACCTTC.

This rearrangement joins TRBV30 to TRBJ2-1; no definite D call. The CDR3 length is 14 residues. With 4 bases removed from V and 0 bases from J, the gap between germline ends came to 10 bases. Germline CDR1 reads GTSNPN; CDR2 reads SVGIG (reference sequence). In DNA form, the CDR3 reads TGTGCCTGGAACTGGGCGAGCTCCTACAATGAGCAGTTCTTC. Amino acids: CAWNWASSYNEQFF.

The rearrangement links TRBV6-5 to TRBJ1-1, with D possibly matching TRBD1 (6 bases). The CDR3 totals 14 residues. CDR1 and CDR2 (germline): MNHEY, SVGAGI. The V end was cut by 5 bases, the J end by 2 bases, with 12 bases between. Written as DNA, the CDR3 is TGTGCCAGCAGTGTAGGGACAATTAACACTGAAGCTTTCTTT. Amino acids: CASSVGTINTEAFF.

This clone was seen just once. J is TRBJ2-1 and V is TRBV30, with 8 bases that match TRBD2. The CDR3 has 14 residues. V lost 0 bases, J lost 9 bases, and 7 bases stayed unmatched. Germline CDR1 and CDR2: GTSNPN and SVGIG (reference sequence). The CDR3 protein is CAWSVQAGDGEQFF. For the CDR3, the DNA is TGTGCCTGGAGTGTACAAGCGGGAGATGGTGAGCAGTTCTTC. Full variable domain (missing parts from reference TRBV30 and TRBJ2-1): SQTIHQWPATLVQPVGSPLSLECTVEGTSNPNLYWYRQAAGRGLQLLFYSVGIGQISSEVPQNLSASRPQDRQFILSSKKLLLSDSGFYLCAWSVQAGDGEQFFGPGTRLTVL.

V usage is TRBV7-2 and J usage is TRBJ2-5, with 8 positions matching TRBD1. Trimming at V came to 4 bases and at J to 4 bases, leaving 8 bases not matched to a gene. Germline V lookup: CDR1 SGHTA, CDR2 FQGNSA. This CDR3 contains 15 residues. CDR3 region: CASSSGTGGSETQYF. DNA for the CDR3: TGTGCCAGCAGCTCCGGTACAGGGGGATCAGAGACCCAGTACTTC.

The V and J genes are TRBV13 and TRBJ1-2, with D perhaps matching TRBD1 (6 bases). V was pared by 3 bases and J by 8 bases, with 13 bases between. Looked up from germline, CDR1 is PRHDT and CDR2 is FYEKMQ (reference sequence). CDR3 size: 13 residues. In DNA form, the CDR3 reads TGTGCCAGCAGCTTCTCAGGGGTTGGCGGCTACACCTTC. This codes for CASSFSGVGGYTF. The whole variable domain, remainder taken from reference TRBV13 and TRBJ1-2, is AAGVIQSPRHLIKEKRETATLKCYPIPRHDTVYWYQQGPGQDPQFLISFYEKMQSDKGSIPDRFSAQQFSDYHSELNMSSLELGDSALYFCASSFSGVGGYTFGSGTRLTVV.

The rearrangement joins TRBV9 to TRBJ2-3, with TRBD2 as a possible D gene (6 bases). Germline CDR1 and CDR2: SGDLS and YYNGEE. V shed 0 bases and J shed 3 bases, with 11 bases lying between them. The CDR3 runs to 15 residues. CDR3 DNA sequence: TGTGCCAGCAGCGTAGCGCCGGGGGAAACAGATACGCAGTATTTT. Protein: CASSVAPGETDTQYF.

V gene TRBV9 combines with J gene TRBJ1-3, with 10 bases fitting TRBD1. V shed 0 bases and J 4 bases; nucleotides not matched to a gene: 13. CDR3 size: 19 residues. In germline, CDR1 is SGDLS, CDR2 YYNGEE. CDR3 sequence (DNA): TGTGCCAGCAGCGTAGGCCCTAACCGACAGGGGGCGGCCGGAAACACCATATATTTT. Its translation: CASSVGPNRQGAAGNTIYF.

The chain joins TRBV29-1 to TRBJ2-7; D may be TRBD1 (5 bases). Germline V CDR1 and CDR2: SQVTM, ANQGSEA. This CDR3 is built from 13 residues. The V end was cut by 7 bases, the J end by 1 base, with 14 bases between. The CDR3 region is CSAKERGSYEQYF. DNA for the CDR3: TGCAGCGCAAAGGAAAGGGGTTCCTACGAGCAGTACTTC.

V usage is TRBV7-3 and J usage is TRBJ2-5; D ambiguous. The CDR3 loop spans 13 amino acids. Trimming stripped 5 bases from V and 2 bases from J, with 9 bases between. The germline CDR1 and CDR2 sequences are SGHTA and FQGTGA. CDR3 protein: CASSVQIQETQYF. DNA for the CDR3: TGTGCCAGCAGCGTACAGATACAAGAGACCCAGTACTTC.

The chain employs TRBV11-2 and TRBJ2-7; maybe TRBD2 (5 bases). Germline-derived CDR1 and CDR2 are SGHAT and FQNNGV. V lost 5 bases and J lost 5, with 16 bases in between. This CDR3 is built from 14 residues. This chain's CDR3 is CASSPLEFPHEQYF. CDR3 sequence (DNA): TGTGCCAGCAGCCCACTAGAGTTTCCCCACGAGCAGTACTTC. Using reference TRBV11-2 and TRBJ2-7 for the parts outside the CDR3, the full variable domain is EAGVAQSPRYKIIEKRQSVAFWCNPISGHATLYWYQQILGQGPKLLIQFQNNGVVDDSQLPKDRFSAERLKGVDSTLKIQPAKLEDSAVYLCASSPLEFPHEQYFGPGTRLTVT.

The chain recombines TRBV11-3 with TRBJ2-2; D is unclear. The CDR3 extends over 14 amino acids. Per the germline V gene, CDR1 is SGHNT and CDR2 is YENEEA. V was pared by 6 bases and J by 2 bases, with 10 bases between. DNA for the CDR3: TGTGCCAGCAGGGCTTTTGAAAACACCGGGGAGCTGTTTTTT. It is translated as CASRAFENTGELFF.